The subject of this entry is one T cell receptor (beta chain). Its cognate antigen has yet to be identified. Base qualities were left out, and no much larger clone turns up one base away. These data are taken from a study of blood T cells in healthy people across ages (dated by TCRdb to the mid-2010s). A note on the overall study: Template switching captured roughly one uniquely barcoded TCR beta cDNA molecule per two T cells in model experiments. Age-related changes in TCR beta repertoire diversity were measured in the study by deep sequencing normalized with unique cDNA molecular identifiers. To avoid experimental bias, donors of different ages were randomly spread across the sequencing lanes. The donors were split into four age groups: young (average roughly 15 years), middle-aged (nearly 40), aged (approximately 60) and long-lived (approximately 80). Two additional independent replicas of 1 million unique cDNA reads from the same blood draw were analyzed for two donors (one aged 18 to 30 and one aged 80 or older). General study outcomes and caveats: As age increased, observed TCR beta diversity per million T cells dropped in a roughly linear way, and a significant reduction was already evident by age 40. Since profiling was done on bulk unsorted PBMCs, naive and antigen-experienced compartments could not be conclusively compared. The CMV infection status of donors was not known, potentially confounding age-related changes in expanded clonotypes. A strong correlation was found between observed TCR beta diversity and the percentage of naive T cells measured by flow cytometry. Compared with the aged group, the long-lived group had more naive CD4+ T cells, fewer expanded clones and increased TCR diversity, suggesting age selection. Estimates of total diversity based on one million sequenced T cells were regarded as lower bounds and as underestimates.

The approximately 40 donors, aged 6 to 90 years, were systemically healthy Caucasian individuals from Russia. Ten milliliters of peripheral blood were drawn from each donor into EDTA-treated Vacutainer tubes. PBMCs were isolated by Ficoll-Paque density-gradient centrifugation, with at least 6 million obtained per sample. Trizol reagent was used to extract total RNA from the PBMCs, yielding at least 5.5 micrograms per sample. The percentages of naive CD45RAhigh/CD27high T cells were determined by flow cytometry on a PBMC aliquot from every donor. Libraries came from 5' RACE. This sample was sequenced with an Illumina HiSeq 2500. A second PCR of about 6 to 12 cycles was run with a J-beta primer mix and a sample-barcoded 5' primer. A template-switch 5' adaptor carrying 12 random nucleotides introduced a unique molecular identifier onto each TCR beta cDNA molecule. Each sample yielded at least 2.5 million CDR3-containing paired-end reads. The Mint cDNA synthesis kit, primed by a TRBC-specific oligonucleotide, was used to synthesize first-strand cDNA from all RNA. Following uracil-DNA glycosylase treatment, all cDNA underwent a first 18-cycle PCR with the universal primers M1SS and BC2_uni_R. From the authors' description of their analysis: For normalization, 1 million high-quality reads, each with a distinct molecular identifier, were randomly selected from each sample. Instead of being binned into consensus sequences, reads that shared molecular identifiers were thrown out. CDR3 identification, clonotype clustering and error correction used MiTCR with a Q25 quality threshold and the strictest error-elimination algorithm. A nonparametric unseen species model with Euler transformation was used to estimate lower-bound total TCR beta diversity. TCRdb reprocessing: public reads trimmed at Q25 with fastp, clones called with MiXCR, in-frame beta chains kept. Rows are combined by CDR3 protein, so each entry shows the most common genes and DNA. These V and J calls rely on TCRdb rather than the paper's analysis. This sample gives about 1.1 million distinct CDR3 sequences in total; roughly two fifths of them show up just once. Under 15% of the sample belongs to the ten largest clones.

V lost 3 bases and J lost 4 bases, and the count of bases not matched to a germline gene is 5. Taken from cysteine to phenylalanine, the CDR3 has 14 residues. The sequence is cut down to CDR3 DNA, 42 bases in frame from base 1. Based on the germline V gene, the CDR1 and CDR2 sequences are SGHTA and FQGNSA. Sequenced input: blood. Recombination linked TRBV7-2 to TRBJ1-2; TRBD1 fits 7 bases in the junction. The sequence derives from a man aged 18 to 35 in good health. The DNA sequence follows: TGTGCCAGCAGCTTTGGACAGGATGTCTATGGCTACACCTTC. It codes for CASSFGQDVYGYTF.